This T cell receptor (beta chain) stems from a study of blood T cells in healthy people across ages. Study findings and constraints: A conclusive naive versus antigen-experienced comparison was prevented by the unsorted PBMCs. Strong correlation was found linking TCR beta diversity to naive T cell percentage.

Trimming took 7 bases from V and 7 from J, leaving 13 bases between them. The CDR3 runs 12 residues. The second PCR ran 7 to 11 cycles with a sample-barcoded 5' primer and J-beta primers. TCRdb reprocessed the 5' RACE reads with MiXCR, giving one entry per CDR3 protein. The table includes about 290,000 distinct CDR3 sequences, around 30% detected once. The people who gave samples were healthy Caucasians from Russia, aged roughly 6 to 100. It was approximately 10 milliliters of peripheral blood that were drawn from each donor. In the case of this clonotype: Its specificity is unknown.

The chain combines TRBV12-3 or TRBV12-4 with TRBJ1-1, with D maybe TRBD1 (6 bases). Sequencing used blood. The receptor was derived from a woman in her sixties or seventies in good health. The CDR3 region is CASKGGRGEAFF. The DNA of the CDR3 is TGTGCCAGCAAAGGGGGGCGAGGTGAAGCTTTCTTT.